This T cell receptor (beta chain) is from a study of T cell repertoires in cytomegalovirus infection. Across the study: Researchers turned to recently identified HLA-C-restricted CMV epitopes as well as well-studied HLA-B-restricted ones. CMV infection and matching HLA type were both indicated by public TCR beta signatures.

TCRdb recomputed calls from the reads with MiXCR, one row per CDR3 protein. The sample consists of about 890,000 distinct CDR3 sequences, about a third of them appearing once. Study findings and constraints: Public TCR beta family frequency separated CMV-and-HLA carriers, including in an independent cohort. Dominant in the ex vivo response were TCR beta clonotypes restricted by HLA-C and specific for CMV.

A note on this clonotype: The antigen is undetermined.

Germline CDR1 MNHEY, CDR2 SMNVEV (reference sequence). The CDR3 runs 15 residues. Deletions cut 3 bases from V and 2 bases from J, with 12 bases between. The TCR originated in a human donor in good health (CMV status not recorded). Some clones in this sample may be carry-over from other donors' samples. The chain carries TRBV27 and TRBJ2-3; D remains ambiguous. The material was cultured CD8+ T cells from PBMCs, obtained from culture after CMV antigen stimulation. The CDR3 nucleotides read TGTGCCAGCAGTTTTGGTGGAAGGCACACAGATACGCAGTATTTT. This encodes CASSFGGRHTDTQYF.